One sample yielded the 2 T cell receptor beta chains listed below, sequenced in a study of blood T cell repertoires in COVID-19. The method was immunoSEQ multiplex PCR; TCRdb's version includes in-frame clones alone and lacks a portion of them. Among around 190,000 clones listed, 80% to 90% were seen once. The sample comprised peripheral blood. All receptors derive from a man over 45 with active or convalescent COVID-19.

The rearrangement uses TRBV2 and TRBJ2-2; TRBD2 matches at 12 bases. V was pared by 4 bases and J by 7 bases, with 7 bases of the junction left unmatched. The CDR3 spans 16 residues. From germline, CDR1 is SNHLY and CDR2 FYNNEI. The CDR3 loop is CASSAGLAGRIGELFF. The DNA of the CDR3 is TGTGCCAGCAGTGCTGGACTAGCGGGAAGGATCGGGGAGCTGTTTTTT.

The rearrangement uses TRBV5-4 and TRBJ2-7; 13 nucleotides match TRBD2. CDR1 is SGHNT and CDR2 is YYREEE in the germline V gene (reference sequence). This CDR3 contains 15 residues. With 3 bases clipped from V and 6 bases from J, the junction kept 6 bases outside the gene matches. The CDR3 nucleotides read TGTGCCAGCAGCTCGCAGACTAGCGGGGGGACCGAGCAGTACTTC. This sequence encodes CASSSQTSGGTEQYF.